This TCR beta chain is drawn from a study of blood T cells in healthy people across ages. For the study at large: About one barcoded beta molecule per two T cells came from capture by template switching.

Regarding the study as a whole: PBMCs went unsorted, and a conclusive naive versus antigen-experienced comparison was therefore prevented. Naive T cell percentage by flow cytometry tracked strongly with beta diversity.

A J-beta primer mix and a sample-barcoded 5' primer were used in a second PCR of roughly 7 to 12 cycles. TCRdb analysed the 5' RACE reads with MiXCR anew, one entry per CDR3 protein. In the table there are about 1,400,000 distinct CDR3 sequences, roughly 45% of which are singletons. This clonotype was recorded a few times. Its specificity is unknown. The sample was blood. This TCR came from a woman younger than 30 in good health.

CDR3 region: CATSRDRGGPNSPLHF. CDR3 DNA: TGTGCCACCAGCAGAGATCGCGGAGGACCAAATTCACCCCTCCACTTT. The chain joins TRBV15 to TRBJ1-6; D ambiguous. Per the germline V gene, CDR1 is LNHNV and CDR2 is YYDKDF (reference sequence). The V and J ends lost 0 bases and 7 bases respectively, with 13 bases between them. The length of the CDR3 is 16 residues. The whole variable domain, filled in from reference TRBV15 and TRBJ1-6, reads DAMVIQNPRYQVTQFGKPVTLSCSQTLNHNVMYWYQQKSSQAPKLLFHYYDKDFNNEADTPDNFQSRRPNTSFCFLDIRSPGLGDTAMYLCATSRDRGGPNSPLHFGNGTRLTVT.